Each of the 6 T cell receptor beta chains below was sequenced from the same sample in a study of CD8+ T cells in alopecia areata (dated by TCRdb to about 2018). The sample's time point label is to be understood as: around 4 weeks on oral tofacitinib. This specimen's treatment or condition label, per the study, means: oral pan-JAK inhibitor, 5-10 mg twice daily. Receptors were amplified or captured by the immunoSEQ multiplex PCR assay. To provide template for TCR sequencing, every sample had RNA extracted and reverse transcribed into cDNA. TCRdb obtained this table from immuneACCESS and retained in-frame rearrangements with V and J assigned. These tables miss some clones; where compared with another copy, unresolved V genes account for less than half of the shortfall, and the remainder is unexplained. This sample gives under 250,000 clones in total; more than 45% of them show up just once. The ten largest clones represent roughly 1.5% of the sample.

This specimen was CD4+ T cells sorted from blood, taken at week 4, from a patient treated with tofacitinib. Receptors were obtained from a human donor with alopecia areata.

V is TRBV20-1 and J is TRBJ1-1; D gene uncertain. The CDR3 is 11 residues long. V shed 5 bases and J shed 6 bases, with 10 bases lying between them. CDR1 DFQATT and CDR2 SNEGSKA come from the germline V gene (reference sequence). CDR3 coding DNA: TGCAGTGCTCCGGGAGTGGCTGAAGCTTTCTTT. It translates to CSAPGVAEAFF.

This clone has just a few counts. The J gene is TRBJ2-2, the V gene TRBV7-9, with unresolved D. V was cut by 6 bases and J by 6 bases, with 11 bases left in between. CDR3 length equals 13 residues. The germline gives CDR1 SEHNR, CDR2 FQNEAQ (reference sequence). The CDR3 is CASSQQYSGELFF. In nucleotides, the CDR3 is TGTGCCAGCAGTCAACAATACTCCGGGGAGCTGTTTTTT. Looking up the rest from reference TRBV7-9 and TRBJ2-2 gives the full variable domain: DTGVSQNPRHKITKRGQNVTFRCDPISEHNRLYWYRQTLGQGPEFLTYFQNEAQLEKSRLLSDRFSAERPKGSFSTLEIQRTEQGDSAMYLCASSQQYSGELFFGEGSRLTVL.

This clone came up a few times. At one boundary the junction diverges from the germline segment, which might be a read error. The J gene is TRBJ2-7, the V gene TRBV6-4; perhaps TRBD1 as D (5 bases). Per the germline V gene, CDR1 is MRHNA and CDR2 is SNTAGT. This CDR3 comprises 15 residues. CDR3 coding DNA: TGTGCCAGCAGTTACTCTGGAGCTCAAACAGGCGAGCAGTACTTC. This encodes CASSYSGAQTGEQYF.

The chain is built from TRBV4-3 and TRBJ2-7; D is undetermined. The V gene's germline CDR1 is LGHNA and CDR2 YSLEER. Trimming removed 0 bases from V and 0 bases from J, with 15 bases in between. CDR3 length: 17 residues. CDR3 residues: CASSQDLQSRSSYEQYF. CDR3 nucleotides: TGCGCCAGCAGCCAAGACTTACAGTCCCGAAGCTCCTACGAGCAGTACTTC.

This clone was detected a few times. The chain employs TRBV7-6 and TRBJ2-5; D ambiguous. CDR3 length: 14 amino acids. Per the germline V gene, CDR1 is SGHVS and CDR2 is FNYEAQ. V was clipped by 6 bases and J by 1 base, with 12 bases between them. The DNA of the CDR3 is TGTGCCAGCAGTCCCACATCTTTCCAAGAGACCCAGTACTTC. This translates into CASSPTSFQETQYF.

The chain has TRBV6-1 and TRBJ2-7; 7 nucleotides match TRBD1. Germline-derived CDR1 and CDR2 are MNHNS and SASEGT. Unmatched junction bases numbered 13, after V lost 10 bases and J lost 1 base. The CDR3 is made up of 15 amino acids. CDR3 protein: CATSQTGRLSYEQYF. The CDR3 coding sequence is TGTGCCACCTCCCAGACAGGGAGATTATCCTACGAGCAGTACTTC.